This is a list of T cell receptor beta chains from one sample in a study of control samples from healthy donors and cancer patients. Sequenced by immunoSEQ multiplex PCR; TCRdb stores in-frame clones only, minus some. Among approximately 140,000 clones listed, 90% to 95% were seen once. The specimen sequenced was blood. The receptor source for this set is a man between 18 and 35 years old in good health. CDR3s include the opening cysteine and the closing phenylalanine or tryptophan. D genes are given only for firm matches. Only part of the rows carry a size: once, few, many, or a class if the clone is expanded.

j_call	d_call	clone_size	v_call	cdr3_nt	cdr3_aa
TRBJ2-7	NA	few	TRBV30	TGTGCCGTAACATCCGGCTACGAGCAGTACTTC	CAVTSGYEQYF
TRBJ2-2	NA	NA	TRBV27	TGTGCCAGCAGTTTTGGGGTTGCGGCCGGGGAGCTGTTTTTT	CASSFGVAAGELFF
TRBJ1-3	TRBD1	NA	TRBV28	TGTGCCAGCAGTCCCCCAACAGGGGGCCAAGGAAACACCATATATTTT	CASSPPTGGQGNTIYF
TRBJ2-2	NA	NA	TRBV6-5	TGTGCCAGCAGTTACTCGCCGGGGATTTACACCGGGGAGCTGTTTTTT	CASSYSPGIYTGELFF
TRBJ1-3	NA	NA	TRBV15	TGTGCCACCAGCAGAGGGTGGGGGCCCACCATATATTTT	CATSRGWGPTIYF
TRBJ2-7	NA	NA	TRBV29-1	TGCAGCGTTGAAGGACTTTTACCCGAACCCTACGAGCAGTACTTC	CSVEGLLPEPYEQYF
TRBJ2-3	NA	NA	TRBV6-2/TRBV6-3	TGTGCCAGCAGTTACTCTCGGGAGACTTCCACAGATACGCAGTATTTT	CASSYSRETSTDTQYF
TRBJ2-3	TRBD2	NA	TRBV4-3	TGCGCCAGCAGCCAACTACCTTGGGGACTAGCGGATACGCAGTATTTT	CASSQLPWGLADTQYF
TRBJ2-1	TRBD2	NA	TRBV6-4	TGTGCCAGCAGTGACTCCACGCGGGGCGGGGGGGCCTTTGAGCAGTTCTTC	CASSDSTRGGGAFEQFF
TRBJ1-5	TRBD1	NA	TRBV4-2	TGTGCCAGCAGCCTTGGGACAGGGCCGCCCCAGCATTTT	CASSLGTGPPQHF
TRBJ2-3	NA	NA	TRBV28	TGTGCCAGCAGTTTGGGGGCGTTTAGCCCCGGCACAGATACGCAGTATTTT	CASSLGAFSPGTDTQYF
TRBJ1-1	NA	NA	TRBV19	TGTGCCAGTACCTCAACTTCGCCGAACACTGAAGCTTTCTTT	CASTSTSPNTEAFF
TRBJ1-6	TRBD1	NA	TRBV2	TGTGCCAGCAGGGGGACAGGGGGCGCCCCGAATTCACCCCTCCACTTT	CASRGTGGAPNSPLHF
TRBJ1-1	NA	NA	TRBV25-1	TGTGCCAGCAGTGGGCCTGGCGCGACTGAAGCTTTCTTT	CASSGPGATEAFF
TRBJ2-2	TRBD1	once	TRBV19	TGTGCCAGTAGTTTTACAGGGGACACCGGGGAGCTGTTTTTT	CASSFTGDTGELFF
TRBJ1-2	NA	NA	TRBV9	TGTGCCAGCAGCGCTGGGGGCCTCTATGGCTACACCTTC	CASSAGGLYGYTF
TRBJ1-5	NA	NA	TRBV30	TGTGCCTGGAGTGTTAAGGGGGTACAGCCCCAGCATTTT	CAWSVKGVQPQHF
TRBJ1-5	NA	NA	TRBV30	TGTGCCTGGAGTGTAGCCGTTAGCAATCAGCCCCAGCATTTT	CAWSVAVSNQPQHF
TRBJ2-7	NA	few	TRBV18	TGTGCCAGCTCACCACCGGAGGGGTACGAGCAGTACTTC	CASSPPEGYEQYF
TRBJ1-4	NA	NA	TRBV15	TGTGCCACCAGCAGGGGACGGGGGGGGTATTATGAAAAACTGTTTTTT	CATSRGRGGYYEKLFF
TRBJ1-3	NA	NA	TRBV9	TGTGCCAGCAGCGCCGCCGGGACTAGAGGAAACACCATATATTTT	CASSAAGTRGNTIYF
TRBJ1-2	NA	NA	TRBV6-6	TGTGCCAGCAGTTATTCCCCGACTCAATCCACCTTC	CASSYSPTQSTF
TRBJ2-3	TRBD2	NA	TRBV7-9	TGTGCCAGCAGCTTAGGCGGGAGAGAGTGGGTCACGCAGTATTTT	CASSLGGREWVTQYF
TRBJ1-1	NA	NA	TRBV10-3	TGTGCCATCAGTGAGTCCTACGGGAACACTGAAGCTTTCTTT	CAISESYGNTEAFF
TRBJ1-1	TRBD1	NA	TRBV2	TGTGCCAGCAGGTTGGACAGGGACCCTGAAGCTTTCTTT	CASRLDRDPEAFF
TRBJ1-1	NA	NA	TRBV18	TGTGCCAGCTCACCCACACATCGAGACACTGAAGCTTTCTTT	CASSPTHRDTEAFF